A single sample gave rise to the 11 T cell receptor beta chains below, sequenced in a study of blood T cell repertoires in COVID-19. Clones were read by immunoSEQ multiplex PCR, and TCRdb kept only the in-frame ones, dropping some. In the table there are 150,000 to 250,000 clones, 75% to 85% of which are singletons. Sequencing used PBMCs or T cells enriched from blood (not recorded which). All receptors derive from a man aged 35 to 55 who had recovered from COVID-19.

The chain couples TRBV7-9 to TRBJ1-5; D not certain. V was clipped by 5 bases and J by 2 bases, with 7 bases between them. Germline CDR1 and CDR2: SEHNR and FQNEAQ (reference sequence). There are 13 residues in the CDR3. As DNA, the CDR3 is TGTGCCAGCAGCCAGGATGGCAATCAGCCCCAGCATTTT. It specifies CASSQDGNQPQHF.

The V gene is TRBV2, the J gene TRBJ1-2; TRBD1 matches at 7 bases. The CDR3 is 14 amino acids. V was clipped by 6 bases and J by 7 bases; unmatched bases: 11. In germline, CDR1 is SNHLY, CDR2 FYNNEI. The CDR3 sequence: CASRASTGPGGYTF. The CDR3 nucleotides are TGTGCCAGCAGGGCCTCGACAGGGCCGGGTGGCTACACCTTC. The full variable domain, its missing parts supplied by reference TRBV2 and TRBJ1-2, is EPEVTQTPSHQVTQMGQEVILRCVPISNHLYFYWYRQILGQKVEFLVSFYNNEISEKSEIFDDQFSVERPDGSNFTLKIRSTKLEDSAMYFCASRASTGPGGYTFGSGTRLTVV.

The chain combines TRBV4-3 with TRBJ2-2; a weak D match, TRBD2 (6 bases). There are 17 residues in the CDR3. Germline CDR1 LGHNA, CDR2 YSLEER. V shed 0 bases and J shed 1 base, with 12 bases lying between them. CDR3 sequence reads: CASSQDPASENTGELFF. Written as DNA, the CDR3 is TGCGCCAGCAGCCAAGATCCGGCTAGCGAGAACACCGGGGAGCTGTTTTTT.

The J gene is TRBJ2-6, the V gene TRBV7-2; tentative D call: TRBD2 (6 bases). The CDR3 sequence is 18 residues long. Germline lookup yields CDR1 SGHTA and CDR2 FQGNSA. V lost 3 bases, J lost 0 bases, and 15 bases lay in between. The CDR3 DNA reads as TGTGCCAGCAGCTTGAGTCAGGGAGGTTTCTCTGGGGCCAACGTCCTGACTTTC. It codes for CASSLSQGGFSGANVLTF.

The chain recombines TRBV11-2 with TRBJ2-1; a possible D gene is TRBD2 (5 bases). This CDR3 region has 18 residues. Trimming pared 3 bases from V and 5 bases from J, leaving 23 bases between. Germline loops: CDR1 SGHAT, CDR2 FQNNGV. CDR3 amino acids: CASSFTKHRGRTNNEQFF. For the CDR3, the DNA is TGTGCCAGCAGCTTCACAAAACATCGTGGGAGAACAAACAATGAGCAGTTCTTC.

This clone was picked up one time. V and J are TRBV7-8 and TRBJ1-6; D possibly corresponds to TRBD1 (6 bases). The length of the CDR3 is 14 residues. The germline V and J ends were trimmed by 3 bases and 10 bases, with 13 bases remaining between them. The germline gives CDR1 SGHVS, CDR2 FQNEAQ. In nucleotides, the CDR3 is TGTGCCAGCAGCTTTACACAGGGACGCTCACCCCTCCACTTT. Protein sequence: CASSFTQGRSPLHF.

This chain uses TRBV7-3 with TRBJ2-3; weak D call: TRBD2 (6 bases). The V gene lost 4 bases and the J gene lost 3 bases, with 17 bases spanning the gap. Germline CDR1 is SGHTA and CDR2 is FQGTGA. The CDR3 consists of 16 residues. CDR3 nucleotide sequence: TGTGCCAGCAGCTCAGCGGGTGGGGCGCAGACAGATACGCAGTATTTT. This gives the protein CASSSAGGAQTDTQYF.

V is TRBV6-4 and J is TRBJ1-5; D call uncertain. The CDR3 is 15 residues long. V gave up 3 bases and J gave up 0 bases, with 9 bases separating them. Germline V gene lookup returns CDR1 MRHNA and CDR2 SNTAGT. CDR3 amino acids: CASSESGSSNQPQHF. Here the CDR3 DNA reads TGTGCCAGCAGTGAGTCGGGTAGTAGCAATCAGCCCCAGCATTTT.

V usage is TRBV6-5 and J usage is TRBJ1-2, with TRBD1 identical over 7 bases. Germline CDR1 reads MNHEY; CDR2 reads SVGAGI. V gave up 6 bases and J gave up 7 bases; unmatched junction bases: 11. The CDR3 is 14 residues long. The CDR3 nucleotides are TGTGCCAGCAGGGACTCGAGTACAGGGGTTGGCTACACCTTC. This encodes CASRDSSTGVGYTF.

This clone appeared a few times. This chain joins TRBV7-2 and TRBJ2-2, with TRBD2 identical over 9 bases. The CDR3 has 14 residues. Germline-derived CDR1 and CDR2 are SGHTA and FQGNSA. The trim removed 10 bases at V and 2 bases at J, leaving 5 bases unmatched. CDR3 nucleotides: TGTGCCACAGAAGCGGGAGGCAACACCGGGGAGCTGTTTTTT. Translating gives CATEAGGNTGELFF.

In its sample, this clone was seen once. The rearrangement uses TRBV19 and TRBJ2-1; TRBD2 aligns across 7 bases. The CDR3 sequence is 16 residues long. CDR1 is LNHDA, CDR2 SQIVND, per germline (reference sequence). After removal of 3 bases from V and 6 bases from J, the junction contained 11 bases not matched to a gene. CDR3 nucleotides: TGTGCCAGTAGTATCACACCAGCGGGAACTTTCAATGAGCAGTTCTTC. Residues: CASSITPAGTFNEQFF.